This T cell receptor (beta chain) emerged from a study of blood T cell repertoires in COVID-19. Study-level information: Samples taken during acute and convalescent COVID-19 were collected in the United States, Italy and Spain.

Study processing details: Counts of nucleated cells, estimated from reference gene primer amplification, were obtained. The data were produced by immunoSEQ multiplex PCR, yet TCRdb's version contains in-frame clones alone and is incomplete. The V and J calls and clone size are taken from that table; D and trimming were inferred from the DNA. The sample lists fewer than 250,000 clones; around 84% were seen once. It was during active infection that Seattle patients were enrolled and then longitudinally followed. CDR3 length: 17 residues. The germline V and J ends were trimmed by 4 bases and 2 bases, with 19 bases remaining between them. The germline V gene has CDR1 SGHTS and CDR2 YDEGEE.

The sample taken for sequencing was peripheral blood. The receptor's source is a woman aged 80 or over with COVID-19, enrolled during active disease. J is TRBJ1-5 and V is TRBV5-8; D unresolved. CDR3 region: CASSLDISGLGNQPQHF. For the CDR3, the DNA is TGTGCCAGCAGCCTCGATATTTCAGGCCTCGGCAATCAGCCCCAGCATTTT.